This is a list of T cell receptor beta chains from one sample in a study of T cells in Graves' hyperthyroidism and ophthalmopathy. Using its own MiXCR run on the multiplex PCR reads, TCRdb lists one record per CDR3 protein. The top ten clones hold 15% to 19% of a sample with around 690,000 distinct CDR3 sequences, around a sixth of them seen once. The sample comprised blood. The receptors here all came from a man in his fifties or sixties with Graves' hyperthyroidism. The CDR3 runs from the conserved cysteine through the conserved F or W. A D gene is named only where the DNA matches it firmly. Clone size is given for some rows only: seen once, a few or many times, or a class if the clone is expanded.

cdr3_aa: CASTPLGGNEQFF
cdr3_nt: TGTGCCAGCACCCCGTTGGGTGGCAATGAGCAGTTCTTC
j_call: TRBJ2-1
d_call: -
clone_size: many
v_call: TRBV5-6

cdr3_aa: CASSPRTGNSYGYTF
cdr3_nt: TGTGCCAGCAGCCCCAGGACAGGGAACTCCTATGGCTACACCTTC
j_call: TRBJ1-2
d_call: TRBD1
clone_size: -
v_call: TRBV28

cdr3_aa: CASSSWSDQPQHF
cdr3_nt: TGTGCCAGCAGCTCTTGGTCTGATCAGCCCCAGCATTTT
j_call: TRBJ1-5
d_call: -
clone_size: many
v_call: TRBV2

cdr3_aa: CASSDGGGSGETQYF
cdr3_nt: TGTGCCAGCAGTGACGGTGGGGGGTCAGGGGAGACCCAGTACTTC
j_call: TRBJ2-5
d_call: -
clone_size: many
v_call: TRBV2

cdr3_aa: CASSLSPFTEAFF
cdr3_nt: TGTGCCAGCAGTTTATCGCCCTTCACTGAAGCTTTCTTT
j_call: TRBJ1-1
d_call: -
clone_size: many
v_call: TRBV27

cdr3_aa: CASSSPREGDTEAFF
cdr3_nt: TGTGCCAGCAGCTCCCCCCGAGAGGGGGACACTGAAGCTTTCTTT
j_call: TRBJ1-1
d_call: -
clone_size: many
v_call: TRBV12-3/TRBV12-4

cdr3_aa: CSAPENGETQYF
cdr3_nt: TGCAGTGCACCGGAGAACGGAGAGACCCAGTACTTC
j_call: TRBJ2-5
d_call: -
clone_size: few
v_call: TRBV20-1

cdr3_aa: CASSPYLYNEQFF
cdr3_nt: TGTGCCAGCAGCCCGTACCTGTACAATGAGCAGTTCTTC
j_call: TRBJ2-1
d_call: -
clone_size: many
v_call: TRBV7-2

cdr3_aa: CASSMGGRGLNTGELFF
cdr3_nt: TGTGCCAGCAGCATGGGGGGCAGGGGGCTGAACACCGGGGAGCTGTTTTTT
j_call: TRBJ2-2
d_call: TRBD1
clone_size: -
v_call: TRBV5-4

cdr3_aa: CASSLTAEYNEQFF
cdr3_nt: TGCGCCAGCAGCTTGACGGCAGAATACAATGAGCAGTTCTTC
j_call: TRBJ2-1
d_call: -
clone_size: few
v_call: TRBV5-1

cdr3_aa: CATRSLGSFYYGYTF
cdr3_nt: TGTGCCACCCGTAGTTTGGGCAGCTTTTACTATGGCTACACCTTC
j_call: TRBJ1-2
d_call: -
clone_size: -
v_call: TRBV19

cdr3_aa: CASSWDSHPHYNEQFF
cdr3_nt: TGTGCCAGCAGCTGGGATAGCCATCCCCATTACAATGAGCAGTTCTTC
j_call: TRBJ2-1
d_call: -
clone_size: -
v_call: TRBV5-4

cdr3_aa: CSARCLAGESSYNEQFF
cdr3_nt: TGCAGTGCTAGGTGTCTAGCGGGAGAGAGCTCCTACAATGAGCAGTTCTTC
j_call: TRBJ2-1
d_call: TRBD2
clone_size: -
v_call: TRBV20-1

cdr3_aa: CASSVVTGGDYGYTF
cdr3_nt: TGTGCCAGCAGCGTAGTTACAGGGGGCGACTATGGCTACACCTTC
j_call: TRBJ1-2
d_call: TRBD1
clone_size: -
v_call: TRBV9

cdr3_aa: CASGRPPYEQYF
cdr3_nt: TGTGCCAGCGGGCGCCCTCCCTACGAGCAGTACTTC
j_call: TRBJ2-7
d_call: -
clone_size: -
v_call: TRBV6-2/TRBV6-3

cdr3_aa: CASSYSSALAYSTDTQYF
cdr3_nt: TGTGCCAGCAGTTACTCGAGTGCCCTAGCGTACAGCACAGATACGCAGTATTTT
j_call: TRBJ2-3
d_call: -
clone_size: few
v_call: TRBV6-2/TRBV6-3

cdr3_aa: CATSDIASGTSGIRETQYF
cdr3_nt: TGTGCCACCAGTGATATAGCTTCCGGGACTAGCGGGATCCGAGAGACCCAGTACTTC
j_call: TRBJ2-5
d_call: TRBD2
clone_size: many
v_call: TRBV24-1

cdr3_aa: CATSDPTDIANTGELFF
cdr3_nt: TGTGCCACCAGTGATCCAACGGACATAGCGAACACCGGGGAGCTGTTTTTT
j_call: TRBJ2-2
d_call: -
clone_size: -
v_call: TRBV24-1

cdr3_aa: CSVGDSTDGYTF
cdr3_nt: TGCAGCGTCGGGGACAGTACGGATGGCTACACCTTC
j_call: TRBJ1-2
d_call: TRBD1
clone_size: -
v_call: TRBV29-1

cdr3_aa: CASSQDDAGTYEQYF
cdr3_nt: TGCGCCAGCAGCCAAGACGACGCGGGAACCTACGAGCAGTACTTC
j_call: TRBJ2-7
d_call: -
clone_size: -
v_call: TRBV4-1

cdr3_aa: CASSSGQGALYGYTF
cdr3_nt: TGTGCCAGCAGTTCCGGACAGGGGGCTTTATACGGCTACACCTTC
j_call: TRBJ1-2
d_call: TRBD1
clone_size: -
v_call: TRBV27

cdr3_aa: CASSPTFTGVGYEDTQYF
cdr3_nt: TGTGCCAGCAGCCCCACCTTTACAGGGGTGGGATATGAAGATACGCAGTATTTT
j_call: TRBJ2-3
d_call: TRBD1
clone_size: many
v_call: TRBV11-2

cdr3_aa: CASTHRQGTNEKLFF
cdr3_nt: TGTGCCAGCACCCACCGACAGGGAACTAATGAAAAACTGTTTTTT
j_call: TRBJ1-4
d_call: TRBD1
clone_size: many
v_call: TRBV12-3/TRBV12-4

cdr3_aa: CASSLARGRSTEAFF
cdr3_nt: TGTGCCAGCAGCTTAGCGAGGGGACGTTCCACTGAAGCTTTCTTT
j_call: TRBJ1-1
d_call: -
clone_size: few
v_call: TRBV7-2

cdr3_aa: CASSIEGTPNYGYTF
cdr3_nt: TGTGCCAGTAGTATCGAGGGGACACCTAACTATGGCTACACCTTC
j_call: TRBJ1-2
d_call: -
clone_size: many
v_call: TRBV19

cdr3_aa: CAQPGQGLNTEALF
cdr3_nt: TGTGCCCAACCGGGACAGGGGCTGAACACTGAAGCTCTCTTT
j_call: TRBJ1-1
d_call: TRBD1
clone_size: -
v_call: TRBV5-5

cdr3_aa: CASSQMTSGRREQYF
cdr3_nt: TGCGCCAGCAGCCAGATGACTAGCGGGAGGCGCGAGCAGTACTTC
j_call: TRBJ2-7
d_call: TRBD2
clone_size: -
v_call: TRBV2

cdr3_aa: CASSRLEGQPQHF
cdr3_nt: TGTGCCAGCAGTAGACTGGAGGGTCAGCCCCAGCATTTT
j_call: TRBJ1-5
d_call: -
clone_size: few
v_call: TRBV27

cdr3_aa: CASSPTGPLGYGYTF
cdr3_nt: TGTGCCAGTAGTCCGACAGGGCCGCTTGGCTATGGCTACACCTTC
j_call: TRBJ1-2
d_call: TRBD1
clone_size: many
v_call: TRBV19

cdr3_aa: CASSQPGLGESDTQYF
cdr3_nt: TGTGCCAGCAGCCAACCGGGACTAGGGGAGTCAGATACGCAGTATTTT
j_call: TRBJ2-3
d_call: TRBD2
clone_size: few
v_call: TRBV9

cdr3_aa: CASSQERPGQTGELFF
cdr3_nt: TGTGCCAGCAGCCAAGAGCGGCCAGGGCAGACCGGGGAGCTGTTTTTT
j_call: TRBJ2-2
d_call: -
clone_size: -
v_call: TRBV14